The T cell receptor beta chain described here comes from a study of cytomegalovirus exposure and HLA in healthy donors. On the study more broadly: Findings of an earlier analysis included around 100 million unique TCR beta sequences from some 190 million T cells.

Per germline, CDR1 MDHEN and CDR2 SYDVKM. Trimming removed 7 bases from V and 6 bases from J, with 21 bases in between. There are 15 residues in the CDR3. This clone was counted once. Its specificity is unknown. Notes on the study in general: Apparent HLA restriction characterized most CMV-associated TCR beta chains in a later analysis. Reportedly, cytomegalovirus status was diagnosed with high sensitivity and specificity. Immune exposure information available was restricted to CMV serostatus.

Amplification used 60 Vbeta primers and 13 Jbeta primers. The method was immunoSEQ multiplex PCR; TCRdb's version includes in-frame clones alone and lacks a portion of them. The sample carries about 160,000 clones, under 90% recorded once. This rearrangement joins TRBV28 to TRBJ1-1; D might be TRBD1 (6 bases). The sequencing sample was made of PBMCs. This clonotype was obtained from a man aged 18-30 years in good health and CMV-seronegative. The CDR3, as DNA: TGTGCCAGCATCAACCTGGGGGGGCCGGCGGCTGAAGCTTTCTTT. Protein product: CASINLGGPAAEAFF.